Below are 7 T cell receptor beta chains sequenced from a single sample in a study of regulatory T cells in long-lasting Graves disease. Time point meaning: newly diagnosed GD, antithyroid drugs for less than 3 months. Making the TCR library involved RNA that had been extracted from PBMCs. Library construction for TCR beta used iRepertoire HTBI primers and Arm-PCR of CDR3 regions. Via MiXCR, TCRdb re-called the multiplex PCR reads, giving one row per CDR3 protein. The table records roughly 530,000 distinct CDR3 sequences, around 16% of them present only once. These data are also associated with another study on T cells in Graves' hyperthyroidism and ophthalmopathy.

Here the sequenced sample was peripheral blood mononuclear cells (PBMCs), taken at new diagnosis, from a patient treated with antithyroid drugs. The receptor set was obtained from a woman aged 40-65 years with Graves disease.

V is TRBV5-1 and J is TRBJ2-2; TRBD1 matches 9 bases. The CDR3 is 15 residues long. CDR1 is SGHRS and CDR2 is YFSETQ in the germline V gene. The J segment lost 3 bases and the V segment lost 4 bases, leaving 4 bases of the junction unmatched. DNA of the CDR3: TGCGCCAGCAGCCAGGGACAGGGATACACCGGGGAGCTGTTTTTT. Protein: CASSQGQGYTGELFF.

V and J are TRBV2 and TRBJ1-2; D not certain. CDR1 is SNHLY and CDR2 is FYNNEI in the germline V gene. Trimming left V 0 bases short and J 9 bases short, with 8 bases between. This CDR3 is built from 12 residues. CDR3 DNA: TGTGCCAGCAGTGAAGCCCCGACGCGCTACACCTTC. This encodes CASSEAPTRYTF. Full variable domain (missing parts from reference TRBV2 and TRBJ1-2): EPEVTQTPSHQVTQMGQEVILRCVPISNHLYFYWYRQILGQKVEFLVSFYNNEISEKSEIFDDQFSVERPDGSNFTLKIRSTKLEDSAMYFCASSEAPTRYTFGSGTRLTVV.

The chain combines TRBV4-1 with TRBJ1-2; 7 nucleotides align to TRBD1. After removal of 2 bases from V and 4 bases from J, the junction contained 7 bases not matched to a gene. CDR3 length equals 15 residues. Germline CDR1 MGHRA, CDR2 YSYEKL. DNA of the CDR3: TGCGCCAGCAGCCAACAGACAGGGAGCACCTATGGCTACACCTTC. Amino acids: CASSQQTGSTYGYTF.

This clonotype was observed at least ten times. The chain recombines TRBV7-8 with TRBJ2-1; D gene unclear. There are 16 residues in the CDR3. From germline, CDR1 is SGHVS and CDR2 FQNEAQ. V was pared by 1 base and J by 5 bases, with 15 bases between. The CDR3 here is CASSLGRAVQHNEQFF. The CDR3 DNA is TGTGCCAGCAGCTTAGGTCGGGCGGTGCAACACAATGAGCAGTTCTTC.

This chain connects TRBV29-1 to TRBJ1-4; perhaps TRBD1 as D (5 bases). From germline, CDR1 is SQVTM and CDR2 ANQGSEA. V shed 4 bases and J shed 8 bases, with 11 bases lying between them. The CDR3 spans 12 residues. The CDR3: CSVAEGREKLFF. The CDR3 nucleotides are TGCAGCGTTGCGGAGGGGCGGGAAAAACTGTTTTTT.

This clonotype has more than one count but fewer than ten. The chain uses TRBV5-5 and TRBJ1-1; 8 nucleotides line up with TRBD1. This CDR3 region has 17 residues. Trimming at V came to 4 bases and at J to 2 bases, leaving 13 bases not matched to a gene. Germline CDR1 is SGHKS and CDR2 is YYEKEE (reference sequence). CDR3 DNA: TGTGCCAGCAGCCTCCCTTTAGACAGGGGAGGAAACACTGAAGCTTTCTTT. Protein sequence: CASSLPLDRGGNTEAFF.

This clonotype was seen at least ten times. The genes are TRBV2 and TRBJ1-2; D not resolved. V shed 6 bases and J shed 4 bases, with 18 bases lying between them. The CDR3 covers 15 residues. Germline V gives CDR1 SNHLY, CDR2 FYNNEI. Here the CDR3 DNA reads TGTGCCAGCAGCCCTGGCCGCCGCACTGGCTATGGCTACACCTTC. This encodes CASSPGRRTGYGYTF.